This T cell receptor (beta chain) derives from a study of blood T cell repertoires in COVID-19. Study details: The United States, Italy and Spain provided the acute and convalescent COVID-19 samples. In each case, the material was cDNA or gDNA derived from T cells, B-cell-depleted T cells, or PBMCs.

Some clones are missing from TCRdb's copy, which holds only in-frame ones; the method was immunoSEQ multiplex PCR. The repertoire holds around 140,000 clones, with around 84% as singletons. V was trimmed by 4 bases and J by 4 bases, leaving 23 bases between them. Germline loops: CDR1 LGHDT, CDR2 YNNKEL (reference sequence). CDR3 length: 18 residues. This sequence joins TRBV3-1 (or the pseudogene TRBV3-2) and TRBJ2-1; tentative D call: TRBD1 (6 bases). The specimen sequenced was peripheral blood. This clonotype was sampled from a woman of 80 years or more with acute or convalescent COVID-19. The DNA of the CDR3 is TGTGCCAGCAGCCCGGAAGCGAGGGACACTCGGGCATACAATGAGCAGTTCTTC. Amino acid sequence: CASSPEARDTRAYNEQFF.